Below, 22 T cell receptor beta chains from the same sample are listed, as sequenced in a study of cytomegalovirus exposure and HLA in healthy donors. Both 60 Vbeta primers and 13 Jbeta primers went into the PCR. Produced via immunoSEQ multiplex PCR; TCRdb's table is partial and in-frame only. The sample shows some 160,000 clones, around 10% of them seen only once. Material: PBMCs. The receptors originated from a male donor in good health and CMV-seronegative.

The rearrangement joins TRBV5-1 to TRBJ2-1; a possible D gene is TRBD2 (6 bases). V shed 3 bases and J shed 3 bases, with 10 bases lying between them. The CDR3 has 14 residues. The germline V gene encodes CDR1 SGHRS and CDR2 YFSETQ. The CDR3 DNA is TGCGCCAGCAGCTCGGGACTGAACTACAATGAGCAGTTCTTC. Translated, it gives CASSSGLNYNEQFF.

This clone showed up just a few times. V is TRBV28 and J is TRBJ1-1; the D gene is possibly TRBD1 (5 bases). The CDR3 runs 16 residues. V was pared by 3 bases and J by 3 bases, with 17 bases between. The V gene's germline CDR1 is MDHEN and CDR2 SYDVKM. CDR3 protein: CASSFYRSLLDTEAFF. The CDR3 DNA reads as TGTGCCAGCAGTTTTTACAGGTCCTTGTTGGACACTGAAGCTTTCTTT. Together with reference TRBV28 and TRBJ1-1, the CDR3 gives the full variable domain: DVKVTQSSRYLVKRTGEKVFLECVQDMDHENMFWYRQDPGLGLRLIYFSYDVKMKEKGDIPEGYSVSREKKERFSLILESASTNQTSMYLCASSFYRSLLDTEAFFGQGTRLTVV.

In this sample, this clone turned up a few times. V gene TRBV25-1 combines with J gene TRBJ1-6; TRBD1 matches at 8 bases. V shed 6 bases, J shed 4 bases, and the junction held 5 bases outside the gene matches. The CDR3 loop spans 15 amino acids. Per germline, CDR1 MGHDK and CDR2 SYGVNS. The chain's CDR3 is CASRTDRAYNSPLHF. The DNA of the CDR3 is TGTGCCAGCAGGACGGACAGGGCTTATAATTCACCCCTCCACTTT.

The V and J genes are TRBV5-1 and TRBJ2-5, with D perhaps matching TRBD2 (6 bases). The J call may not be correct, given that the DNA end is closer to TRBJ2-7. Germline lookup yields CDR1 SGHRS and CDR2 YFSETQ. This CDR3 has 16 amino acids. DNA of the CDR3: TGCGCCAGCAGCTTGGTGGGGACTCGTTGGGCCTACGAGCAGTACTTC. Translation gives CASSLVGTRWAYEQYF.

The CDR3 loop reads CASSLGGDRERSYEQYF. CDR3 in DNA: TGTGCCAGCAGCTTAGGAGGAGACAGGGAGAGGTCCTACGAGCAGTACTTC. This chain links TRBV7-9 with TRBJ2-7; TRBD1 matches 7 bases. Losses at the gene ends were 1 base for V and 1 base for J; bases not matched to a gene: 10. CDR3 length: 17 residues. Germline CDR1 SEHNR, CDR2 FQNEAQ (reference sequence).

The chain couples TRBV4-1 to TRBJ1-2; possibly TRBD1 for D (5 bases). From germline, CDR1 is MGHRA and CDR2 YSYEKL. V gave up 3 bases and J gave up 8 bases, with 13 bases separating them. This CDR3 has 13 residues. CDR3 nucleotide sequence: TGCGCCAGCAGCCAGGACACCGTCGGAGGCTACACCTTC. Protein product: CASSQDTVGGYTF.

This clone was recorded a few times. V is TRBV6-5 and J is TRBJ2-5; 9 nucleotides line up with TRBD1. CDR3 length: 14 residues. J was trimmed by 4 bases and V by 5 bases; bases with no gene match: 5. Germline V gene sequence: CDR1 MNHEY, CDR2 SVGAGI. The CDR3: CASSKPGQGETQYF. CDR3 sequence (DNA): TGTGCCAGCAGTAAGCCGGGACAGGGAGAGACCCAGTACTTC.

The table lists this clone with a few counts. A junction boundary mismatches the germline segment, possibly from a read error. V gene TRBV4-3 combines with J gene TRBJ2-4; TRBD2 aligns across 7 bases. The CDR3 covers 16 residues. Per germline, CDR1 LGHNA and CDR2 YSLEER. The DNA of the CDR3 is TGCGCCAACAGCCAAGTAAGCGGGAAAGACAAAAACATTCAGTACTTC. Its protein product is CANSQVSGKDKNIQYF.

This clone turned up a few times. The chain is built from TRBV30 and TRBJ2-5; D remains unclear. The J call may be mistaken, given a closer DNA end match to TRBJ2-7. The germline gives CDR1 GTSNPN, CDR2 SVGIG (reference sequence). The CDR3 is 12 amino acids. CDR3 amino acids: CAWSQVSYEQYF. In DNA, the CDR3 is TGTGCCTGGAGTCAGGTCTCCTACGAGCAGTACTTC.

V and J are TRBV2 and TRBJ2-7; tentative D call: TRBD1 (6 bases). Germline V gene data show CDR1 as SNHLY and CDR2 as FYNNEI. V was pared by 3 bases and J by 5 bases, with 11 bases between. This CDR3 spans 13 amino acids. The CDR3 is CASSEDSHDEQYF. CDR3 nucleotides: TGTGCCAGCAGTGAGGACAGTCACGACGAGCAGTACTTC.

The chain joins TRBV7-2 to TRBJ1-3; possible D gene TRBD1, 6 bases. V shed 6 bases and J shed 2 bases, with 11 bases lying between them. Germline CDR1 reads SGHTA; CDR2 reads FQGNSA. CDR3 length: 14 residues. This CDR3 is CASRGGLAGNTIYF. CDR3 coding DNA: TGTGCCAGCAGGGGGGGGCTGGCTGGAAACACCATATATTTT.

V is TRBV4-3 and J is TRBJ2-7; 8 nucleotides match TRBD2. Trimming at V came to 2 bases and at J to 2 bases, leaving 11 bases not matched to a gene. This CDR3 contains 17 residues. CDR1 is LGHNA, CDR2 YSLEER, per germline. CDR3 DNA: TGCGCCAGCAGCCAAAGCCGTTCGGGGGGGGGACCCTACGAGCAGTACTTC. This sequence encodes CASSQSRSGGGPYEQYF.

The J gene is TRBJ1-2, the V gene TRBV4-2, with D possibly TRBD1 on 5 matching bases. V lost 0 bases and J lost 9, with 20 bases in between. Per germline, CDR1 LGHNA and CDR2 YNFKEQ. This CDR3 contains 16 residues. The CDR3 sequence is CASSQDPGRRGHCYTF. Here the CDR3 DNA reads TGTGCCAGCAGCCAAGATCCCGGCCGGAGGGGCCATTGCTACACCTTC.

CDR3 DNA sequence: TGTGCCAGCAGCTGGGGAGGGAGAGCTGACTATGGCTACACCTTC. Translated: CASSWGGRADYGYTF. The rearrangement joins TRBV5-8 to TRBJ1-2; no reliable D call. Trimming stripped 3 bases from V and 3 bases from J, with 15 bases between. CDR1 SGHTS and CDR2 YDEGEE come from the germline V gene. The CDR3 is made up of 15 amino acids.

In its sample, this clone was seen a few times. The rearrangement uses TRBV28 and TRBJ2-7; D is unresolved. The CDR3 is 11 amino acids. The V gene lost 6 bases and the J gene lost 6 bases, with 9 bases spanning the gap. Per germline, CDR1 MDHEN and CDR2 SYDVKM. DNA of the CDR3: TGTGCCAGCAGCTCCCTCCCCGAGCAGTACTTC. It codes for CASSSLPEQYF.

This clone was found a few times. This chain connects TRBV19 to TRBJ1-1, with 7 bases fitting TRBD1. Germline V gene data show CDR1 as LNHDA and CDR2 as SQIVND (reference sequence). J gave up 0 bases and V 5 bases, and 9 bases lay outside the gene matches. This CDR3 is 16 amino acids long. CDR3 loop: CASSLDREGVNTEAFF. CDR3 nucleotide sequence: TGTGCCAGTAGTCTCGACAGGGAAGGAGTGAACACTGAAGCTTTCTTT.

This clone has a handful of counts. A junction end diverges from the germline sequence, so it may reflect a read error. The V and J genes are TRBV29-1 and TRBJ1-2; 9 bases align to TRBD1. Germline CDR1 SQVTM, CDR2 ANQGSEA. The CDR3 is made up of 15 amino acids. CDR3 nucleotide sequence: TGCAGCGTTGAAAGGAGAACAGGGGGCGTATATGGCTACCCCTTC. Encoded protein: CSVERRTGGVYGYPF.

In its sample, this clone was seen a few times. The chain recombines TRBV28 with TRBJ2-6; D gene unclear. V lost 6 bases and J lost 4, with 13 bases in between. Per the germline V gene, CDR1 is MDHEN and CDR2 is SYDVKM. The CDR3 loop spans 15 amino acids. The CDR3 DNA is TGTGCCAGCAGAATAGCAGTTGCCGGGGCCAACGTCCTGACTTTC. Translated, it gives CASRIAVAGANVLTF.

In its sample, this clone was seen a few times. The chain is built from TRBV6-5 and TRBJ1-4; tentatively, D is TRBD1 (5 bases). The germline CDR1 and CDR2 sequences are MNHEY and SVGAGI. The CDR3 runs to 13 residues. V was shortened by 0 bases and J by 13 bases, with 12 bases between the two germline ends. The CDR3, as DNA: TGTGCCAGCAGTTACTCGGAAGGGGCAAGACTGTTTTTT. Protein product: CASSYSEGARLFF.

This CDR3 reads CASSQDRGDEQFF. CDR3 coding DNA: TGCGCCAGCAGCCAAGACAGGGGCGATGAGCAGTTCTTC. V gene TRBV4-1 combines with J gene TRBJ2-1; tentative D call: TRBD1 (6 bases). Germline V gives CDR1 MGHRA, CDR2 YSYEKL. V lost 0 bases and J lost 8, with 8 bases in between. The CDR3 runs to 13 residues.

A remark on this clone: Other DNA sequences in the sample encode the same CDR3. The chain uses TRBV7-2 and TRBJ1-5; D remains ambiguous. Germline V gene sequence: CDR1 SGHTA, CDR2 FQGNSA. V was clipped by 2 bases and J by 2 bases, with 4 bases between them. The CDR3 runs 13 residues. This chain's CDR3 is CASSLYGNQPQHF. CDR3 DNA sequence: TGTGCCAGCAGCTTATATGGCAATCAGCCCCAGCATTTT.

This chain links TRBV18 with TRBJ1-2; D possibly corresponds to TRBD1 (6 bases). V lost 2 bases to trimming and J lost 4 bases, with 17 bases between them. The CDR3 is 16 residues long. Germline V gene data show CDR1 as KGHSH and CDR2 as LQKENI. The CDR3 sequence is CASSPEQGREAYGYTF. CDR3 coding DNA: TGTGCCAGCTCACCAGAACAGGGCCGGGAAGCCTATGGCTACACCTTC. The complete variable domain, with remaining parts taken from reference TRBV18 and TRBJ1-2, reads NAGVMQNPRHLVRRRGQEARLRCSPMKGHSHVYWYRQLPEEGLKFMVYLQKENIIDESGMPKERFSAEFPKEGPSILRIQQVVRGDSAAYFCASSPEQGREAYGYTFGSGTRLTVV.